This T cell receptor (beta chain) was sequenced during a study of vaccination and CD4 T cells after COVID-19. Study findings and constraints: Spike mono-reactive clones accounted for 304 of the 307 vaccine-specific clones found in convalescent patients.

This clonotype appeared a few times. The antigen is undetermined. An Oncomine TCR Beta short-read assay was used to sequence the DNA from cultured CD4+ T cells. TCRdb re-called the PCR reads with MiXCR, one entry per CDR3 protein. The table includes about 10,000 distinct CDR3 sequences, roughly 63% detected once. The CDR3 has 13 residues. V was clipped by 3 bases and J by 5 bases, with 10 bases between them. Treatment given: approximately 11-day PBMC culture with coronavirus spike peptide pools or control peptides (ViraFEST assay). The sequenced sample was CD4+ T cells from blood, cultured in vitro. The chain joins TRBV12-3 or TRBV12-4 to TRBJ1-1; D unclear. This TCR derives from a human donor who had recovered from COVID-19. The CDR3 sequence: CASSFAPRTEAFF. In nucleotides, the CDR3 is TGTGCCAGCAGTTTCGCCCCGAGGACTGAAGCTTTCTTT.